This TCR beta chain was obtained from a study of T cell responses to AZD1222 COVID-19 vaccine. Data came from immunoSEQ multiplex PCR; TCRdb stores just in-frame clones and leaves some out. The table shows 100,000 to 150,000 clones, with over 75% occurring only once. The CDR3 has 17 amino acids. After removal of 6 bases from V and 6 bases from J, the junction contained 19 bases not matched to a gene. The V gene's germline CDR1 is SQVTM and CDR2 ANQGSEA. The receptor comes from an adult in good health. Sequenced here: peripheral blood, sampled on day 0 of MenACWY control vaccination. This rearrangement joins TRBV29-1 to TRBJ2-1, with 8 bases identical to TRBD2. CDR3 DNA sequence: TGCAGCGTCACCATCAATAGCGGGATAGAGATTTTCAATGAGCAGTTCTTC. Translating gives CSVTINSGIEIFNEQFF.